This T cell receptor beta chain was obtained from a study of blood T cell repertoires in COVID-19. Method: immunoSEQ multiplex PCR; TCRdb's copy keeps in-frame clones and lacks some. The table shows about 270,000 clones, with about nine tenths occurring only once. The CDR3 has 15 residues. Trimming took 5 bases from V and 4 from J; bases not matched to a gene: 9. Germline V gene sequence: CDR1 SGHTA, CDR2 FQGTGA. The TCR sequence derives from a woman in her 30s with acute COVID-19. Material for sequencing was PBMCs or T cells enriched from blood (not recorded which). J is TRBJ1-1 and V is TRBV7-3; 8 bases line up with TRBD1. The CDR3 DNA sequence: TGTGCCAGCAGCGTATCAGGGGGCGGGATCACTGAAGCTTTCTTT. Translation gives CASSVSGGGITEAFF.